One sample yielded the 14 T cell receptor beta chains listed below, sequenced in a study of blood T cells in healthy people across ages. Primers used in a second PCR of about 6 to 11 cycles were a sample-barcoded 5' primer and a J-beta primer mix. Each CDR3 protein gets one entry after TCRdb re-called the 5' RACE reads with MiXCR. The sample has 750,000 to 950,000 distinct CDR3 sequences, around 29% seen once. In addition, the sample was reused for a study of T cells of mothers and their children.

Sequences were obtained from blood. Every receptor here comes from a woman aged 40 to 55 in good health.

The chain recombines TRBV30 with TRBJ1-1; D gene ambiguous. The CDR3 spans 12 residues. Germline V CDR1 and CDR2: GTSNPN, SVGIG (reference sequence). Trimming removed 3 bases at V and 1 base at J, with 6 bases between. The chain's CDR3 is CAWRGTNTEAFF. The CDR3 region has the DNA TGTGCCTGGAGGGGCACGAACACTGAAGCTTTCTTT.

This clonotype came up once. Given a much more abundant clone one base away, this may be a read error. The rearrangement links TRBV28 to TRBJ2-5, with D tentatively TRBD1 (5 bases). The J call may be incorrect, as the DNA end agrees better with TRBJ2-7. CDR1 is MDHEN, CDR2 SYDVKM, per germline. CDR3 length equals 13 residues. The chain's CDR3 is CANSLAQGNEQYF. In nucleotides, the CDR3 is TGTGCCAACAGTTTAGCCCAGGGTAACGAGCAGTACTTC.

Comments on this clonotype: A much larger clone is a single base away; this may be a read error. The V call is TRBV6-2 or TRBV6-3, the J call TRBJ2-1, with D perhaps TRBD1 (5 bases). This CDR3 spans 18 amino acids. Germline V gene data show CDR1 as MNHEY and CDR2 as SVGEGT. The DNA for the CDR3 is TGTGCCAGCAGCCCAGGGATGCGACATGTTAGCTCCTACACTGAGCAGTTCTTC. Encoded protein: CASSPGMRHVSSYTEQFF.

For the CDR3, the DNA is TGTGCCATCAGTGAGTCATACCAGCAGTACTTC. Protein sequence: CAISESYQQYF. The J gene is TRBJ2-7, the V gene TRBV10-3, with no clear D. There are 11 residues in the CDR3. Per the germline V gene, CDR1 is ENHRY and CDR2 is SYGVKD. V was trimmed by 0 bases and J by 8 bases, leaving 5 bases between them.

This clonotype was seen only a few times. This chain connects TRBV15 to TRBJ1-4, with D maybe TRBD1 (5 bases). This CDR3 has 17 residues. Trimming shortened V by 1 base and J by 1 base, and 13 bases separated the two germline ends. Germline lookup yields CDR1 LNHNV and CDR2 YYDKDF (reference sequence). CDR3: CATSRGDGGGTNEKLFF. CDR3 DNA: TGTGCCACCAGCAGAGGGGACGGCGGGGGAACTAATGAAAAACTGTTTTTT.

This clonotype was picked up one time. CDR3 nucleotide sequence: TGTGCCTGGAGTGTACAGGGGCTAGGCACCGGGGAGCTGTTTTTT. It yields the protein CAWSVQGLGTGELFF. This chain links TRBV30 with TRBJ2-2; 7 positions agree with TRBD1. This CDR3 is built from 15 residues. CDR1 and CDR2 from the germline V gene are GTSNPN and SVGIG (reference sequence). Germline trimming cut 0 bases from V and 4 bases from J; bases unmatched to any gene: 5.

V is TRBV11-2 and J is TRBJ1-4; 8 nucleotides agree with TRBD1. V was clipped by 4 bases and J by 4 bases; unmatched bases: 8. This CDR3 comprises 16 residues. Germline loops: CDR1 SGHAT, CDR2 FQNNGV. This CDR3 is CASSSRQGRYNEKLFF. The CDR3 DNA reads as TGTGCCAGCAGCTCCAGACAGGGGAGATATAATGAAAAACTGTTTTTT. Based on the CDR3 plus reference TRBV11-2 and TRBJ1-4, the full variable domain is EAGVAQSPRYKIIEKRQSVAFWCNPISGHATLYWYQQILGQGPKLLIQFQNNGVVDDSQLPKDRFSAERLKGVDSTLKIQPAKLEDSAVYLCASSSRQGRYNEKLFFGSGTQLSVL.

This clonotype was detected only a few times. Here the CDR3 DNA reads TGTGCCAGACGGACTACGCGAACTGAAGCTTTCTTT. Translated: CARRTTRTEAFF. The chain has TRBV6-5 and TRBJ1-1, with unresolved D. The germline CDR1 and CDR2 sequences are MNHEY and SVGAGI. The ends were cut back, 9 bases at V and 5 bases at J, with 13 bases in the middle. The CDR3 covers 12 residues.

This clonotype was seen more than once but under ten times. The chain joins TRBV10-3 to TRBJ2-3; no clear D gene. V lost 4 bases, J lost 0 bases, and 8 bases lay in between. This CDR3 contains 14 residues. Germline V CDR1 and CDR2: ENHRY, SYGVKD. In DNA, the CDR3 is TGTGCCATCAGTGGTTCAGGTAGCACAGATACGCAGTATTTT. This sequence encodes CAISGSGSTDTQYF.

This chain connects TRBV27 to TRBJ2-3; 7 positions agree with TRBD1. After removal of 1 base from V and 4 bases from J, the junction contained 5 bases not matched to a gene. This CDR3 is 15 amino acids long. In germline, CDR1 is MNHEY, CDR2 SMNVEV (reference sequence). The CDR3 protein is CASSLFRQGADTQYF. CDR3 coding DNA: TGTGCCAGCAGTTTATTTAGGCAGGGGGCAGATACGCAGTATTTT.

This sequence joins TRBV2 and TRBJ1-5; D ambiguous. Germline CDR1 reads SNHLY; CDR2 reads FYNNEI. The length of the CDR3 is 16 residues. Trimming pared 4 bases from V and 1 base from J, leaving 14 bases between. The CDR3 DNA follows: TGTGCCAGCAGTGTATCACGTCCGAAGAGCAATCAGCCCCAGCATTTT. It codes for CASSVSRPKSNQPQHF.

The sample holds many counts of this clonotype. The CDR3 protein is CSARAPGASGANVLTF. CDR3 DNA: TGCAGTGCTAGGGCGCCAGGGGCCTCTGGGGCCAACGTCCTGACTTTC. V usage is TRBV20-1 and J usage is TRBJ2-6; TRBD1 is a possible D gene (6 bases). V lost 3 bases and J 0 bases, leaving 12 bases between the germline ends. This CDR3 contains 16 residues. In germline, CDR1 is DFQATT, CDR2 SNEGSKA (reference sequence).

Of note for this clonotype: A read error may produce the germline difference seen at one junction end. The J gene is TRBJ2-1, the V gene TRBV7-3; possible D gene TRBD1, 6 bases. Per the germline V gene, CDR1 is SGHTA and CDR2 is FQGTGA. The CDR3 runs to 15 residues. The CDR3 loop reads CASSLEGQAYNGQFF. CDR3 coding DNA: TGTGCCAGCAGCTTAGAGGGACAAGCCTACAATGGGCAGTTCTTC.

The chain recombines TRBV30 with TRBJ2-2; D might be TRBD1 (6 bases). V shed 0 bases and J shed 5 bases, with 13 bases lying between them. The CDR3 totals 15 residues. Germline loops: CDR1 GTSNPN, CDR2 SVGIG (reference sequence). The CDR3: CAWSVGQLGTGELFF. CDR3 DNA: TGTGCCTGGAGTGTCGGACAGCTAGGGACCGGGGAGCTGTTTTTT.